The 23 T cell receptor beta chains in this list originate from one sample, sequenced in a study of OX40 agonist ivuxolimab in advanced cancers. The repertoire was sequenced with immunoSEQ multiplex PCR; TCRdb's copy has only in-frame clones and lacks some. Of around 67,000 clones listed, around 90% are singletons. Sequenced here: CD4+ or CD8+ T cells sorted from blood, sampled in a trial of the OX40 agonist ivuxolimab. The receptors here all came from an adult with an advanced solid tumor such as melanoma, head and neck, liver or kidney cancer.

The rearrangement joins TRBV4-3 to TRBJ2-5, with TRBD2 as a possible D gene (5 bases). The CDR3 consists of 14 residues. CDR1 is LGHNA and CDR2 is YSLEER in the germline V gene. Deletions cut 0 bases from V and 5 bases from J, with 10 bases between. CDR3 nucleotide sequence: TGCGCCAGCAGCCAAGATGCGCGCGGGGAGACCCAGTACTTC. This encodes CASSQDARGETQYF.

The V call is TRBV6-5, the J call TRBJ1-1, with 8 bases that match TRBD1. The CDR3 has 13 residues. V trimming: 4 bases; J trimming: 6 bases; junction bases outside the gene matches: 4. Germline CDR1 is MNHEY and CDR2 is SVGAGI. In nucleotides, the CDR3 is TGTGCCAGCAGTTCTGTACAGGGGGCTGAAGCTTTCTTT. The encoded protein is CASSSVQGAEAFF.

About this clone: One end of the junction fails to match germline, which may point to a read error. The chain has TRBV5-1 and TRBJ2-1, with 8 bases fitting TRBD2. CDR1 is SGHRS and CDR2 is YFSETQ in the germline V gene. The CDR3 runs 13 residues. CDR3 DNA sequence: TGCGCCAGCAGACTAGCGGTTGGGAATGAGCGGTTCTTC. Amino acid sequence: CASRLAVGNERFF.

This clone was counted a few times. The chain combines TRBV2 with TRBJ1-1; D is possibly TRBD1 (5 bases). Deletions cut 5 bases from V and 10 bases from J, with 11 bases between. The germline V gene encodes CDR1 SNHLY and CDR2 FYNNEI. CDR3 length equals 11 residues. CDR3 amino acids: CASSSLRGAFF. The DNA for the CDR3 is TGTGCCAGCAGTTCCCTTAGGGGAGCTTTCTTT.

V and J are TRBV12-5 and TRBJ2-5, with TRBD1 identical over 8 bases. The CDR3 is 14 residues long. V dropped 7 bases and J dropped 5; count of bases not matched to a gene: 9. Germline V gives CDR1 LGHNT, CDR2 FRNRAP. The CDR3 DNA sequence: TGTGCTAGTGCCCCCAGGGGGCGCGGGGAGACCCAGTACTTC. Its translation is CASAPRGRGETQYF.

This chain connects TRBV29-1 to TRBJ1-1, with D unresolved. Germline loops: CDR1 SQVTM, CDR2 ANQGSEA. V gave up 3 bases and J gave up 11 bases, with 10 bases separating them. CDR3 length: 10 residues. The CDR3 nucleotides are TGCAGCGTTGAGCTAGGGAGGGCTTTCTTT. Translation: CSVELGRAFF.

V is TRBV13 and J is TRBJ2-7; 10 nucleotides match TRBD2. J gave up 1 base and V 5 bases, and 11 bases lay outside the gene matches. The CDR3 extends over 17 amino acids. Germline-derived CDR1 and CDR2 are PRHDT and FYEKMQ (reference sequence). The CDR3 loop is CASSPPLGSGGSYEQYF. The CDR3 DNA reads as TGTGCCAGCAGCCCACCCCTTGGTAGCGGGGGGTCCTACGAGCAGTACTTC. Variable domain in full (rest from reference TRBV13 and TRBJ2-7): AAGVIQSPRHLIKEKRETATLKCYPIPRHDTVYWYQQGPGQDPQFLISFYEKMQSDKGSIPDRFSAQQFSDYHSELNMSSLELGDSALYFCASSPPLGSGGSYEQYFGPGTRLTVT.

The chain employs TRBV9 and TRBJ2-5; D perhaps matches TRBD1 (5 bases). The V and J ends lost 0 bases and 5 bases respectively, with 8 bases between them. The CDR3 runs 13 residues. Looked up from germline, CDR1 is SGDLS and CDR2 is YYNGEE. This CDR3 reads CASSVGRVETQYF. The DNA for the CDR3 is TGTGCCAGCAGCGTAGGCAGGGTGGAGACCCAGTACTTC.

This chain connects TRBV11-2 to TRBJ1-6; the D is unclear. There are 16 residues in the CDR3. Germline V gene sequence: CDR1 SGHAT, CDR2 FQNNGV. V shed 1 base and J shed 4 bases, with 11 bases lying between them. The chain's CDR3 is CASSLARTGYNSPLHF. The CDR3 coding sequence is TGTGCCAGCAGCTTAGCGAGGACGGGTTATAATTCACCCCTCCACTTT.

The rearrangement links TRBV5-1 to TRBJ2-2; D is unclear. CDR3 length: 14 amino acids. V was shortened by 4 bases and J by 2 bases, with 9 bases between the two germline ends. The germline V gene has CDR1 SGHRS and CDR2 YFSETQ. The CDR3 is CASSLNTNTGELFF. CDR3 nucleotide sequence: TGCGCCAGCAGCCTCAATACTAACACCGGGGAGCTGTTTTTT.

This chain connects TRBV28 to TRBJ1-4, with D unresolved. Trimming shortened V by 6 bases and J by 3 bases, and 14 bases separated the two germline ends. Germline CDR1 reads MDHEN; CDR2 reads SYDVKM. CDR3 length: 15 amino acids. The chain's CDR3 is CASRPGPNANEKLFF. The CDR3 bases are TGTGCCAGCAGGCCGGGCCCCAATGCTAATGAAAAACTGTTTTTT.

This clone was found once. The chain employs TRBV5-8 and TRBJ2-3, with no clear D. This CDR3 contains 14 residues. Trimming shortened V by 7 bases and J by 2 bases, and 14 bases separated the two germline ends. Looked up from germline, CDR1 is SGHTS and CDR2 is YDEGEE. CDR3 nucleotide sequence: TGTGCCAGCCAGCCAAGGGCCTACACAGATACGCAGTATTTT. Its protein is CASQPRAYTDTQYF.

This sequence joins TRBV30 and TRBJ2-7; 7 nucleotides agree with TRBD1. The CDR3 covers 16 residues. CDR1 is GTSNPN, CDR2 SVGIG, per germline (reference sequence). Unmatched junction bases numbered 11, after V lost 0 bases and J lost 3 bases. CDR3 residues: CAWSVIHTGVFYEQYF. The CDR3 DNA is TGTGCCTGGAGTGTAATCCACACAGGGGTATTCTACGAGCAGTACTTC.

This clone was found once. This chain uses TRBV5-4 with TRBJ2-1, with 10 bases fitting TRBD2. Per the germline V gene, CDR1 is SGHNT and CDR2 is YYREEE (reference sequence). This CDR3 has 14 residues. V lost 1 base to trimming and J lost 7 bases; unmatched junction nucleotides: 2. The CDR3 DNA sequence: TGTGCCAGCAGCTTGTTTAGCGGGAGGAATGAGCAGTTCTTC. Translated: CASSLFSGRNEQFF.

The chain is built from TRBV6-1 and TRBJ2-7; TRBD2 matches at 12 bases. In germline, CDR1 is MNHNS, CDR2 SASEGT. The CDR3 covers 15 residues. V was clipped by 4 bases and J by 6 bases; unmatched bases: 7. CDR3 region: CASSAGLAGLGEQYF. Written as DNA, the CDR3 is TGTGCCAGCAGTGCAGGACTAGCGGGACTCGGCGAGCAGTACTTC.

This clone appeared once. The V and J genes are TRBV28 and TRBJ1-5; D call uncertain. The CDR3 length is 14 residues. Looked up from germline, CDR1 is MDHEN and CDR2 is SYDVKM. V dropped 5 bases and J dropped 3 bases, with 11 bases sitting between them. CDR3 protein: CASSLGSPNQPQHF. The CDR3 DNA reads TGTGCCAGCAGTCTGGGATCGCCCAATCAGCCCCAGCATTTT. Based on the CDR3 plus reference TRBV28 and TRBJ1-5, the full variable domain is DVKVTQSSRYLVKRTGEKVFLECVQDMDHENMFWYRQDPGLGLRLIYFSYDVKMKEKGDIPEGYSVSREKKERFSLILESASTNQTSMYLCASSLGSPNQPQHFGDGTRLSIL.

V usage is TRBV29-1 and J usage is TRBJ1-6; 9 nucleotides line up with TRBD1. Trimming took 1 base from V and 9 from J; bases not matched to a gene: 1. The CDR3 has 13 amino acids. Germline V gives CDR1 SQVTM, CDR2 ANQGSEA. The CDR3 region is CSVEVGQGSPLHF. CDR3 DNA sequence: TGCAGCGTTGAAGTGGGACAGGGTTCACCCCTCCACTTT.

This chain joins TRBV10-1 and TRBJ1-1; a weak D match, TRBD1 (5 bases). Trimming took off 8 bases at V and 0 bases at J, with 10 bases between the two ends. Germline CDR1 and CDR2: WNHNN and SYGVQD (reference sequence). There are 13 residues in the CDR3. The DNA of the CDR3 is TGCGCCAGCCGGGACCTACTGAACACTGAAGCTTTCTTT. Translating it yields CASRDLLNTEAFF.

This clone was detected once. The CDR3 sequence: CSALDYEQYF. In DNA, the CDR3 is TGCAGTGCCTTGGACTACGAGCAGTACTTC. This sequence joins TRBV20-1 and TRBJ2-7; D is unresolved. CDR1 and CDR2 from the germline V gene are DFQATT and SNEGSKA (reference sequence). Trimming removed 6 bases from V and 3 bases from J, with 6 bases in between. This CDR3 contains 10 residues.

The V call is TRBV7-6, the J call TRBJ1-3, with 9 bases that match TRBD1. The CDR3 spans 15 residues. The V and J ends lost 2 bases and 3 bases, in that order; junction bases with no gene match: 2. Per the germline V gene, CDR1 is SGHVS and CDR2 is FNYEAQ. The chain's CDR3 is CASSLRTGDGNTIYF. The CDR3 coding sequence is TGTGCCAGCAGCTTAAGGACAGGGGATGGAAACACCATATATTTT.

This sequence joins TRBV7-2 and TRBJ1-4, with a possible D match to TRBD1 (6 bases). The CDR3 spans 13 residues. V lost 1 base and J lost 11, with 11 bases in between. From germline, CDR1 is SGHTA and CDR2 FQGNSA. Written as DNA, the CDR3 is TGTGCCAGCAGCTTAGATGGCACAGGGAAACTGTTTTTT. It translates to CASSLDGTGKLFF.

The rearrangement uses TRBV6-6 and TRBJ1-5; D unclear. The length of the CDR3 is 11 residues. V gave up 7 bases and J gave up 7 bases, with 8 bases separating them. CDR1 and CDR2 from the germline V gene are MNHNY and SVGAGI (reference sequence). Here the CDR3 reads CASNSRQPQHF. The DNA for the CDR3 is TGTGCCAGCAATTCCCGGCAGCCCCAGCATTTT.

Here the CDR3 reads CASSPGPQETQYF. Here the CDR3 DNA reads TGTGCCAGTAGTCCAGGGCCCCAAGAGACCCAGTACTTC. The chain joins TRBV19 to TRBJ2-5, with D perhaps TRBD1 (5 bases). The CDR3 contains 13 residues. V lost 5 bases to trimming and J lost 1 base, with 8 bases between them. Germline V lookup: CDR1 LNHDA, CDR2 SQIVND (reference sequence).